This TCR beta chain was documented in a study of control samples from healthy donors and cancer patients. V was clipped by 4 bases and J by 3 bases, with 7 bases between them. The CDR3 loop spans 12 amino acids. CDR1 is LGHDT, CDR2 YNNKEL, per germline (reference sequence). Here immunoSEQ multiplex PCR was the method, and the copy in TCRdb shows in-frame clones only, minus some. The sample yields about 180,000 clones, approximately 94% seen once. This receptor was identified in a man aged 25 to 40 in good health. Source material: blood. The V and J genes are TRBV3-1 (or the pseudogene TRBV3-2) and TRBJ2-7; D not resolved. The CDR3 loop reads CASSPSGYEQYF. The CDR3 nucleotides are TGTGCCAGCAGCCCCTCAGGCTACGAGCAGTACTTC.